This TCR beta chain was observed in a study of Graves' ophthalmopathy and Graves' hyperthyroidism. Overall study findings and caveats: Researchers report that a 13-signature model separated ophthalmopathy from stable hyperthyroidism, posting about 90% sensitivity and roughly 81% specificity. Most expanded thyroid clonotypes above 0.001 frequency also appeared in blood.

This clonotype was seen repeatedly, ten times or more. No antigen is known for it. RNA transcripts were the template, and TCR beta CDR3 regions were amplified from them. After a first-round RT-PCR with HTBI primers, a second-round multiplex PCR was run. TCRdb itself ran the multiplex PCR reads through MiXCR, one entry per CDR3 protein. The sample yields over a million distinct CDR3 sequences, 36% seen once. With 0 bases removed from V and 6 bases from J, the gap between germline ends came to 10 bases. The CDR3 runs 14 residues. Germline assignment: CDR1 SGHRS and CDR2 YFSETQ. This TCR was recovered from an adult man with Graves' hyperthyroidism. V and J are TRBV5-1 and TRBJ1-5, with D unresolved. Source material: peripheral blood or thyroid tissue (not recorded which). In nucleotides, the CDR3 is TGCGCCAGCAGCTTGGGACCCCTCGGTCAGCCCCAGCATTTT. Translated, it gives CASSLGPLGQPQHF. The complete variable domain, with remaining parts taken from reference TRBV5-1 and TRBJ1-5, reads KAGVTQTPRYLIKTRGQQVTLSCSPISGHRSVSWYQQTPGQGLQFLFEYFSETQRNKGNFPGRFSGRQFSNSRSEMNVSTLELGDSALYLCASSLGPLGQPQHFGDGTRLSIL.